This T cell receptor (beta chain) was documented in a study of early T cells in non-severe SARS-CoV-2 infection. In the study overall: Sequencing targeted bulk RNA from unsorted whole blood, leaving chains unpaired.

This CDR3 comprises 16 residues. Germline lookup yields CDR1 KGHDR and CDR2 SFDVKD. The V end lost 5 bases, the J end lost 3 bases, and 16 bases lay between the germline ends. TCRdb ran MiXCR on the 5' RACE reads and lists one entry per CDR3 protein. The sample has around 100,000 distinct CDR3 sequences, around 17% seen once; the top ten hold roughly 1.3%. The sample holds a few counts of this clonotype. The clonotype originates from an adult who was a healthcare worker with PCR-confirmed SARS-CoV-2 infection or an uninfected control (not recorded which). The chain carries TRBV24-1 and TRBJ2-1, with a possible D match to TRBD1 (5 bases). The sequencing input was whole blood. The CDR3 here is CATSGGSSVHYNEQFF. CDR3 DNA: TGTGCCACCAGTGGGGGCAGCTCCGTTCACTACAATGAGCAGTTCTTC.